Below are 3 T cell receptor beta chains sequenced from a single sample in a study of vaccination effects on CD4 cells after COVID-19. TCRdb keeps only in-frame clones here, not all; method: immunoSEQ multiplex PCR. The sample includes tens of thousands of clones, roughly 76% of them seen just once. For these TCRs, the target antigens are not known. After expansion with viral peptide pools in the ViraFEST assay, antigen-specific CD4+ T cells were sequenced. With more than 9 days of culture completed, CD4+ T cells were isolated. The healthy vaccine recipients, who had no prior SARS-CoV-2 infection, showed negative nucleocapsid antibodies. The specimen was CD4+ T cells from PBMCs cultured with SARS-CoV-2 spike peptides, collected before COVID-19 vaccination. These receptors were taken from a human donor who received a COVID-19 vaccine.

J is TRBJ2-7 and V is TRBV14; D gene uncertain. V lost 1 base, J lost 6 bases, and 10 bases lay in between. The CDR3 has 13 residues. Per the germline V gene, CDR1 is SGHDN and CDR2 is FVKESK. Written as DNA, the CDR3 is TGTGCCAGCAGCCAAGTAACGGCTTCCGAGCAGTACTTC. Residues: CASSQVTASEQYF.

The gene calls are TRBV18 and TRBJ1-3; D gene unclear. From germline, CDR1 is KGHSH and CDR2 LQKENI. V was shortened by 0 bases and J by 4 bases, with 7 bases between the two germline ends. This CDR3 spans 14 amino acids. Here the CDR3 reads CASSPPVQGNTIYF. In DNA form, the CDR3 reads TGTGCCAGCTCACCACCGGTGCAAGGAAACACCATATATTTT.

The V call is TRBV10-3, the J call TRBJ2-3; D remains unclear. The CDR3 has 13 residues. V lost 4 bases to trimming and J lost 2 bases, with 7 bases between them. Germline lookup yields CDR1 ENHRY and CDR2 SYGVKD. The CDR3 DNA sequence: TGTGCCATCAGTGGAGCCAACACAGATACGCAGTATTTT. Protein sequence: CAISGANTDTQYF.